This T cell receptor beta chain was found in a study of blood T cells in healthy people across ages. A second PCR, run for roughly 7 to 12 cycles, used a sample-barcoded 5' primer plus a J-beta primer mix. MiXCR, run by TCRdb on the 5' RACE reads, gives a single entry per CDR3 protein. The data contain hundreds of thousands of distinct CDR3 sequences, 40% to 50% of them seen just once; the ten biggest clones take up about 30%. The germline CDR1 and CDR2 sequences are DFQATT and SNEGSKA (reference sequence). This CDR3 has 13 residues. Concerning this clonotype itself: The antigen is unknown. An end of the junction differs from the germline gene, which may be a read error.

General study findings and limits: Fewer expanded clones and more diversity marked long-lived versus aged donors. The recorded TCR beta diversity per million T cells decreased in a roughly linear manner with age.

The sequence came from an elderly man in good health. The sample taken for sequencing was blood. The chain links TRBV20-1 to TRBJ2-1, with 10 bases fitting TRBD2. The CDR3 is CSARLAGAGELFF. The CDR3, as DNA: TGCAGTGCTAGACTAGCGGGAGCAGGGGAGCTGTTCTTC.